Reported below is one T cell receptor (beta chain). Using immunoSEQ multiplex PCR, the repertoire was profiled, and TCRdb retains in-frame clones only, with some absent. The repertoire holds about 64,000 clones, 65% to 90% seen once, with roughly 5.6% in the top ten. These data originate in a study of blood T cell repertoires in COVID-19. Study summary: The cDNA or gDNA used as material had been derived from T cells, B-cell-depleted T cells, or PBMCs.

The specimen was peripheral blood. This receptor was identified in a woman aged 60-70 years with acute or convalescent COVID-19.

CDR3 in amino acids: CASSLASGGASADTQYF. CDR3 in DNA: TGTGCCAGCAGCTTAGCTAGCGGGGGGGCCTCCGCAGATACGCAGTATTTT. The chain carries TRBV7-6 and TRBJ2-3; 11 bases agree with TRBD2. Per the germline V gene, CDR1 is SGHVS and CDR2 is FNYEAQ. The CDR3 is 17 residues long. Trimming removed 0 bases from V and 4 bases from J; junction bases left unmatched: 6.